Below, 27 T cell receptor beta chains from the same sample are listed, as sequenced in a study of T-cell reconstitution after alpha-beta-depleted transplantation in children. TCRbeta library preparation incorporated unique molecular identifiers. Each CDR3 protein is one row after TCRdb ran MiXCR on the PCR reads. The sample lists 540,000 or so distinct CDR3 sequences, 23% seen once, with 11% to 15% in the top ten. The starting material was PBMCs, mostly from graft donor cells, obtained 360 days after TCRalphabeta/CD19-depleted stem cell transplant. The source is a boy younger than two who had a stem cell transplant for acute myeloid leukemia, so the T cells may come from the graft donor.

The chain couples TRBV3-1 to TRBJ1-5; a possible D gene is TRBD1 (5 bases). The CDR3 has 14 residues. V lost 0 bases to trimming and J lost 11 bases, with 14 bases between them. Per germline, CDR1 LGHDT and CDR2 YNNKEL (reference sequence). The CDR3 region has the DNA TGTGCCAGCAGCCAAGATTTGGGGCTGGGAGCCCAGCATTTT. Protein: CASSQDLGLGAQHF.

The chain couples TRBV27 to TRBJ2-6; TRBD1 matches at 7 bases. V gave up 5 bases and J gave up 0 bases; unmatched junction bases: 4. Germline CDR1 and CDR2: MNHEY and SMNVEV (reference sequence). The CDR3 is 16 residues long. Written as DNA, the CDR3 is TGTGCCAGCAGTATTGAGGGGGCCTCTGGGGCCAACGTCCTGACTTTC. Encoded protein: CASSIEGASGANVLTF. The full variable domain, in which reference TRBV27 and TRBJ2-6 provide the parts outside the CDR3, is EAQVTQNPRYLITVTGKKLTVTCSQNMNHEYMSWYRQDPGLGLRQIYYSMNVEVTDKGDVPEGYKVSRKEKRNFPLILESPSPNQTSLYFCASSIEGASGANVLTFGAGSRLTVL.

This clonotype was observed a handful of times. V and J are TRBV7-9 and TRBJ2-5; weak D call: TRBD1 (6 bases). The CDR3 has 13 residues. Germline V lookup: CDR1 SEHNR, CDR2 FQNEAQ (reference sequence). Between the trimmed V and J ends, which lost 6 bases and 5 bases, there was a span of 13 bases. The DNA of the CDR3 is TGTGCCAGCAGTTGGCTGGGGGCTGAGACCCAGTACTTC. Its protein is CASSWLGAETQYF. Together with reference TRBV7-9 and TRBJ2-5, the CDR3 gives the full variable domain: DTGVSQNPRHKITKRGQNVTFRCDPISEHNRLYWYRQTLGQGPEFLTYFQNEAQLEKSRLLSDRFSAERPKGSFSTLEIQRTEQGDSAMYLCASSWLGAETQYFGPGTRLLVL.

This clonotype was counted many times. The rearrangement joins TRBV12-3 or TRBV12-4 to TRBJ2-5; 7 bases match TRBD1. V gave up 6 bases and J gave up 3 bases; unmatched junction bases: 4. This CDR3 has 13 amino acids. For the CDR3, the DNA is TGTGCCAGCAGGCCGGGACAGAAAGAGACCCAGTACTTC. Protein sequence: CASRPGQKETQYF.

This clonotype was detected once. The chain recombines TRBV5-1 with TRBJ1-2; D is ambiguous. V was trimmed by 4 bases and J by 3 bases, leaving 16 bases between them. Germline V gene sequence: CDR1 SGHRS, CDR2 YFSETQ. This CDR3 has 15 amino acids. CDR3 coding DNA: TGCGCCAGCAGCCTTAGGTCCTTTGCCGACTATGGCTACACCTTC. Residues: CASSLRSFADYGYTF.

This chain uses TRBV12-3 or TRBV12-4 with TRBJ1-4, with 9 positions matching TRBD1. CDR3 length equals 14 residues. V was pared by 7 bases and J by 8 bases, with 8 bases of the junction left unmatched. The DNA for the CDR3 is TGTGCCAGCACCCAACAGGGGGCTAGGGAAAAACTGTTTTTT. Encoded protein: CASTQQGAREKLFF.

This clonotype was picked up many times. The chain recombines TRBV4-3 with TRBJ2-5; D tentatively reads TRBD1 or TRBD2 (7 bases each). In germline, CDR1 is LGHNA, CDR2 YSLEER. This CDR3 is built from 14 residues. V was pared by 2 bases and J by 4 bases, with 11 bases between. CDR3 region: CASSQSGGGETQYF. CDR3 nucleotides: TGCGCCAGCAGCCAATCAGGGGGGGGAGAGACCCAGTACTTC.

The CDR3 DNA reads TGTGCCAGCAGACACAAGGGGGCAGCGGGGACTGAAGCTTTCTTT. It encodes CASRHKGAAGTEAFF. V and J are TRBV6-1 and TRBJ1-1; 7 positions agree with TRBD1. The trim removed 6 bases at V and 5 bases at J, leaving 12 bases unmatched. The length of the CDR3 is 15 residues. Germline CDR1 is MNHNS and CDR2 is SASEGT.

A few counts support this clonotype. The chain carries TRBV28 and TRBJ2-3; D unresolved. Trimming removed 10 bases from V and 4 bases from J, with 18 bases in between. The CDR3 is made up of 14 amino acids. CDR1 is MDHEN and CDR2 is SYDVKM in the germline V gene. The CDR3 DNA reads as TGTGCCATCCACCCGGGTCCCGGCGCAGATACGCAGTATTTT. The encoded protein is CAIHPGPGADTQYF.

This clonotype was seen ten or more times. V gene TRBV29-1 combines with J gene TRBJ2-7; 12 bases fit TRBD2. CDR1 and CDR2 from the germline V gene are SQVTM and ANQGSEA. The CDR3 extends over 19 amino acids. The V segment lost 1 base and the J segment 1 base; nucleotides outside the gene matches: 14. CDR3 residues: CSVEVWNRGGTSGSYEQYF. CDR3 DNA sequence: TGCAGCGTTGAAGTGTGGAACAGGGGCGGGACTAGCGGGTCCTACGAGCAGTACTTC.

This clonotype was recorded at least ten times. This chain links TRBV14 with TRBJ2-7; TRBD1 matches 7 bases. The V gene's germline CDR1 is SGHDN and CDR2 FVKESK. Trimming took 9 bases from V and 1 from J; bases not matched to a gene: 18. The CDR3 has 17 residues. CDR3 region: CARSTLGQAATSYEQYF. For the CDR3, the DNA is TGTGCCAGATCGACTCTCGGACAGGCGGCGACTTCCTACGAGCAGTACTTC.

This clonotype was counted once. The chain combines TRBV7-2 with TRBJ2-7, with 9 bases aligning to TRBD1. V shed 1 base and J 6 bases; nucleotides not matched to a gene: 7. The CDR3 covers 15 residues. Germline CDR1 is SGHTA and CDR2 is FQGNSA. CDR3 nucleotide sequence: TGTGCCAGCAGCTTAGTGGGACAGGGTTTCGGCGAGCAGTACTTC. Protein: CASSLVGQGFGEQYF.

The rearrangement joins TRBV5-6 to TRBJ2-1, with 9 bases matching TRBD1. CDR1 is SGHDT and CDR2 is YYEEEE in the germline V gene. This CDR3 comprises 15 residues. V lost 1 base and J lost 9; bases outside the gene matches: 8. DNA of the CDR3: TGTGCCAGCAGCTTGATTCGACAGGGGGGGGTTGAGCAGTTCTTC. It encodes CASSLIRQGGVEQFF.

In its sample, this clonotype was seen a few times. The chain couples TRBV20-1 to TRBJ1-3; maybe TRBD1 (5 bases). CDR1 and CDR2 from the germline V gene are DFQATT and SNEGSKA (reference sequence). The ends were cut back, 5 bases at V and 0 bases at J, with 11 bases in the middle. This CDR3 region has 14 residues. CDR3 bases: TGCAGTGCTTCGGACATCCGCTCTGGAAACACCATATATTTT. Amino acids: CSASDIRSGNTIYF.

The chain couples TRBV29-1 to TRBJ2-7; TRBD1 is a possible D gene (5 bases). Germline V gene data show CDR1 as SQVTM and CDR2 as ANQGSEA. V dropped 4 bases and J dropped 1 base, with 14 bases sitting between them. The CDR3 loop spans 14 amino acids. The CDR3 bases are TGCAGCGTTGTGGGCAGGGTCGGGTCCTACGAGCAGTACTTC. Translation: CSVVGRVGSYEQYF.

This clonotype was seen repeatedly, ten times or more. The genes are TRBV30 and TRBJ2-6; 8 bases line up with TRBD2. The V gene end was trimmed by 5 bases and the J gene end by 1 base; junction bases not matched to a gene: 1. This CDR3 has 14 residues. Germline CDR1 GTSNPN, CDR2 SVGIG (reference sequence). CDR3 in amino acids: CAWQRGSGANVLTF. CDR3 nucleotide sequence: TGTGCCTGGCAGCGGGGGTCTGGGGCCAACGTCCTGACTTTC.

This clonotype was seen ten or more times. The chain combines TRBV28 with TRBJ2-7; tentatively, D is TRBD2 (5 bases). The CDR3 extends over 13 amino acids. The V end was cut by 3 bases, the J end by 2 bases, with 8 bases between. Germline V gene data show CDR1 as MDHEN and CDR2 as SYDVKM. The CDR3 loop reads CASSFPGTYEQYV. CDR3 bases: TGTGCCAGCAGTTTTCCGGGAACCTACGAGCAGTACGTC.

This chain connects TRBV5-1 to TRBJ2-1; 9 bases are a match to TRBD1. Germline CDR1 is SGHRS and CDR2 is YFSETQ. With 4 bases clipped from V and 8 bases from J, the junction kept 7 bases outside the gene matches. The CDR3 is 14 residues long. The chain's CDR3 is CASSPGQGIHEQFF. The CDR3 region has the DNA TGCGCCAGCAGCCCGGGACAGGGAATCCATGAGCAGTTCTTC.

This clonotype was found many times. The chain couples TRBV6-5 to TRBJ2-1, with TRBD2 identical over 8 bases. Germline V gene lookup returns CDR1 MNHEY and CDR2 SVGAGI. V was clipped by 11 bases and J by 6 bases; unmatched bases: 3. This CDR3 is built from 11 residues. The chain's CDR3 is CAAGGFNEQFF. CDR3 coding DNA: TGTGCCGCGGGAGGATTCAATGAGCAGTTCTTC.

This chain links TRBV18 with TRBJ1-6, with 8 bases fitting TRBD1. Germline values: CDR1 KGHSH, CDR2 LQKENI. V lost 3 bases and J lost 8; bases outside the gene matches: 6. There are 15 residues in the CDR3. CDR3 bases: TGTGCCAGCTCACCTAATACAGGGGGAGATTCACCCCTCCACTTT. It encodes CASSPNTGGDSPLHF.

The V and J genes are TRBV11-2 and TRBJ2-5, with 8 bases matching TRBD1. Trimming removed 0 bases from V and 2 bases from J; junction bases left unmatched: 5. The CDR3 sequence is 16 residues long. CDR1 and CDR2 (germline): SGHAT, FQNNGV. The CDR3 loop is CASSLDRRTGQETQYF. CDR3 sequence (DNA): TGTGCCAGCAGCTTAGATCGGAGGACAGGGCAAGAGACCCAGTACTTC.

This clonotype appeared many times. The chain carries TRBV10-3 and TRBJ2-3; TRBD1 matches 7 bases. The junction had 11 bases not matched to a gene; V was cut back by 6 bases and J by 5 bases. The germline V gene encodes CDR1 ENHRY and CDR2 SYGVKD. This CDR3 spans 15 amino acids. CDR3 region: CAISKTQGVIDTQYF. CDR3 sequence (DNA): TGTGCCATCAGCAAAACGCAGGGGGTGATAGATACGCAGTATTTT.

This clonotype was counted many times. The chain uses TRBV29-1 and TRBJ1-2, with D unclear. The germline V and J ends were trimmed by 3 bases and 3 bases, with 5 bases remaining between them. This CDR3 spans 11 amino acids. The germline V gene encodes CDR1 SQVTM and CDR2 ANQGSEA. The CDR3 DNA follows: TGCAGCGTTGAGGGCGACTATGGCTACACCTTC. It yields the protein CSVEGDYGYTF.

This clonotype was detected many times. The CDR3 spells CSARVGGGANTEAFF. The CDR3 DNA reads TGCAGTGCTAGAGTTGGGGGCGGGGCGAACACTGAAGCTTTCTTT. The rearrangement uses TRBV20-1 and TRBJ1-1, with a weak D call TRBD1 (6 bases). Trimming cost V 1 base and J 1 base, with 13 bases left between them. The length of the CDR3 is 15 residues. CDR1 is DFQATT, CDR2 SNEGSKA, per germline (reference sequence).

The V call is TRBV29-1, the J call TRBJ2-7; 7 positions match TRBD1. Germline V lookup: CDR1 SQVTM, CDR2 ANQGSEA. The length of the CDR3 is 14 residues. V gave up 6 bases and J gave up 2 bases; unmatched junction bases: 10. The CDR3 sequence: CSVVTGKPPYEQYV. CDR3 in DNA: TGCAGCGTGGTGACAGGGAAGCCCCCCTACGAGCAGTACGTC.

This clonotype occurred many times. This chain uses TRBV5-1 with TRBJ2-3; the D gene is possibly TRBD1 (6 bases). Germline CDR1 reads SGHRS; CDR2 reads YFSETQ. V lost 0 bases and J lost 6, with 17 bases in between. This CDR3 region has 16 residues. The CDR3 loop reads CASSLAGDQSLDTQYF. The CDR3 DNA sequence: TGCGCCAGCAGCTTGGCAGGGGATCAGAGCTTGGATACGCAGTATTTT.

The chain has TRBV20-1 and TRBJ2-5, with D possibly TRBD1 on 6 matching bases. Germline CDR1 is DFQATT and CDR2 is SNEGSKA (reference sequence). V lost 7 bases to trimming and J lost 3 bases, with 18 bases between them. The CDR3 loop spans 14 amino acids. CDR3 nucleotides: TGCAGTGTCACGACAGGTTTCGGAAAAGAGACCCAGTACTTC. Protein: CSVTTGFGKETQYF.